The 18 T cell receptor beta chains reported below all come from one sample, sequenced in a study of blood T cell repertoires in COVID-19. Sequencing was performed with immunoSEQ multiplex PCR; in TCRdb, only in-frame clones are kept and a portion is missing. The sample holds over 200,000 clones, under 85% seen once. The sample was PBMCs or T cells enriched from blood (not recorded which). These receptors all come from a man aged 55 to 70 who had recovered from COVID-19.

The V and J genes are TRBV5-1 and TRBJ1-1; perhaps TRBD1 as D (6 bases). Germline CDR1 and CDR2: SGHRS and YFSETQ. The CDR3 is 16 amino acids. Deletions cut 1 base from V and 5 bases from J, with 18 bases between. The CDR3 reads CASSLNQGRLLTEAFF. The CDR3 region has the DNA TGCGCCAGCAGCTTGAATCAGGGGCGCCTATTGACTGAAGCTTTCTTT.

This clone was counted a single time. The rearrangement links TRBV19 to TRBJ1-4; no clear D. The CDR3 runs to 13 residues. Germline V lookup: CDR1 LNHDA, CDR2 SQIVND (reference sequence). The V gene lost 5 bases and the J gene lost 3 bases, with 7 bases spanning the gap. CDR3 nucleotide sequence: TGTGCCAGTAGTCAACAGTCTAATGAAAAACTGTTTTTT. It yields the protein CASSQQSNEKLFF.

J is TRBJ2-7 and V is TRBV5-5, with D perhaps TRBD2 (8 bases). The CDR3 has 14 amino acids. The V end lost 6 bases, the J end lost 4 bases, and 17 bases lay between the germline ends. Germline V gene lookup returns CDR1 SGHKS and CDR2 YYEKEE (reference sequence). CDR3 amino acids: CASTREGAGYEQYF. The CDR3 bases are TGTGCCAGCACCCGGGAGGGGGCAGGGTACGAGCAGTACTTC.

The V gene is TRBV6-6, the J gene TRBJ2-2, with no clear D. The V gene lost 4 bases and the J gene lost 8 bases, with 8 bases spanning the gap. The CDR3 extends over 12 amino acids. CDR1 and CDR2 (germline): MNHNY, SVGAGI (reference sequence). CDR3 DNA: TGTGCCAGCAGTTTAGGAGTAGGGGAGCTGTTTTTT. It is translated as CASSLGVGELFF.

The V call is TRBV7-9, the J call TRBJ2-1, with TRBD2 matching over 8 bases. Germline V gene data show CDR1 as SEHNR and CDR2 as FQNEAQ (reference sequence). V lost 5 bases, J lost 7 bases, and 13 bases stayed unmatched. This CDR3 region has 16 residues. In DNA, the CDR3 is TGTGCCAGCAGCCCCCCCGGCGGTAGCGGGGAGAATGAGCAGTTCTTC. As protein: CASSPPGGSGENEQFF.

The chain uses TRBV2 and TRBJ1-1; 9 bases agree with TRBD1. The CDR3 runs 15 residues. The V segment lost 6 bases and the J segment 1 base; nucleotides outside the gene matches: 6. Per the germline V gene, CDR1 is SNHLY and CDR2 is FYNNEI. This CDR3 is CASRNQQGANTEAFF. The CDR3 DNA follows: TGTGCCAGCAGGAATCAACAGGGGGCGAACACTGAAGCTTTCTTT.

This clone was counted once. The V gene is TRBV5-1, the J gene TRBJ1-4; D is possibly TRBD1 (5 bases). The germline gives CDR1 SGHRS, CDR2 YFSETQ. The CDR3 is made up of 15 amino acids. Between the trimmed V and J ends, which lost 0 bases and 5 bases, there was a span of 11 bases. For the CDR3, the DNA is TGCGCCAGCAGCTTGGAAGGGGTCTACAATGAAAAACTGTTTTTT. Translating it yields CASSLEGVYNEKLFF.

The chain couples TRBV19 to TRBJ2-5; 9 nucleotides agree with TRBD1. After removal of 4 bases from V and 4 bases from J, the junction contained 10 bases not matched to a gene. The CDR3 has 16 amino acids. The germline CDR1 and CDR2 sequences are LNHDA and SQIVND (reference sequence). The CDR3 DNA reads TGTGCCAGTAGTAGCCCCGGGACAGGGTCTGGAGAGACCCAGTACTTC. Its protein is CASSSPGTGSGETQYF.

The chain carries TRBV3-1 (or the pseudogene TRBV3-2) and TRBJ1-2, with 10 positions matching TRBD1. There are 14 residues in the CDR3. V trimming: 4 bases; J trimming: 8 bases; junction bases outside the gene matches: 7. From germline, CDR1 is LGHDT and CDR2 YNNKEL (reference sequence). The CDR3: CASSPRTGGSGYTF. In DNA form, the CDR3 reads TGTGCCAGCAGCCCCCGGACAGGGGGTAGCGGCTACACCTTC.

The chain couples TRBV5-4 to TRBJ1-2; D might be TRBD1 (6 bases). The CDR3 consists of 15 residues. Per germline, CDR1 SGHNT and CDR2 YYREEE (reference sequence). V was shortened by 4 bases and J by 3 bases, with 16 bases between the two germline ends. CDR3 coding DNA: TGTGCCAGCAGCGCGGGGGGCCTGGGGGACTATGGCTACACCTTC. It is translated as CASSAGGLGDYGYTF. Supplemented by reference TRBV5-4 and TRBJ1-2, the full variable domain reads ETGVTQSPTHLIKTRGQQVTLRCSSQSGHNTVSWYQQALGQGPQFIFQYYREEENGRGNFPPRFSGLQFPNYSSELNVNALELDDSALYLCASSAGGLGDYGYTFGSGTRLTVV.

This clone was observed once. The V gene is TRBV7-6, the J gene TRBJ2-7; 8 bases match TRBD1. The length of the CDR3 is 15 residues. Per the germline V gene, CDR1 is SGHVS and CDR2 is FNYEAQ. With 0 bases clipped from V and 3 bases from J, the junction kept 4 bases outside the gene matches. CDR3 sequence: CASSLAPGQGYEQYF. CDR3 coding DNA: TGTGCCAGCAGCTTAGCGCCCGGACAGGGCTACGAGCAGTACTTC.

Worth noting for this clone: Other DNA sequences from this sample encode an identical CDR3 as well. The rearrangement joins TRBV11-3 to TRBJ2-4; D might be TRBD2 (6 bases). CDR3 length: 16 amino acids. Per germline, CDR1 SGHNT and CDR2 YENEEA. Trimming removed 0 bases at V and 0 bases at J, with 9 bases between. The CDR3 region is CASSLEGGLAKNIQYF. As DNA, the CDR3 is TGTGCCAGCAGCTTAGAGGGGGGACTAGCCAAAAACATTCAGTACTTC.

The rearrangement joins TRBV7-2 to TRBJ2-7, with 7 nucleotides matching TRBD2. The germline gives CDR1 SGHTA, CDR2 FQGNSA. The CDR3 has 14 amino acids. Trimming removed 2 bases from V and 3 bases from J; junction bases left unmatched: 4. The CDR3: CASSLLGGNYEQYF. In DNA, the CDR3 is TGTGCCAGCAGCTTATTGGGGGGGAACTACGAGCAGTACTTC. Full variable domain (remainder filled in from reference TRBV7-2 and TRBJ2-7): GAGVSQSPSNKVTEKGKDVELRCDPISGHTALYWYRQSLGQGLEFLIYFQGNSAPDKSGLPSDRFSAERTGGSVSTLTIQRTQQEDSAVYLCASSLLGGNYEQYFGPGTRLTVT.

The genes are TRBV10-1 and TRBJ2-2, with 7 bases that match TRBD2. The CDR3 is 16 amino acids. The V gene's germline CDR1 is WNHNN and CDR2 SYGVQD (reference sequence). V lost 3 bases, J lost 6 bases, and 10 bases stayed unmatched. This chain's CDR3 is CASSELWPSGPGELFF. The CDR3 bases are TGCGCCAGCAGTGAATTATGGCCTAGCGGTCCCGGGGAGCTGTTTTTT.

CDR3 residues: CASSSPDRGANEQFF. The CDR3 DNA reads as TGTGCCAGCAGCTCCCCGGACAGGGGGGCGAATGAGCAGTTCTTC. The chain combines TRBV7-2 with TRBJ2-1, with TRBD1 matching over 10 bases. The CDR3 is 15 amino acids. Trimming cost V 4 bases and J 7 bases; bases outside gene matches: 7. From germline, CDR1 is SGHTA and CDR2 FQGNSA. The full variable domain, completed using reference TRBV7-2 and TRBJ2-1, is GAGVSQSPSNKVTEKGKDVELRCDPISGHTALYWYRQSLGQGLEFLIYFQGNSAPDKSGLPSDRFSAERTGGSVSTLTIQRTQQEDSAVYLCASSSPDRGANEQFFGPGTRLTVL.

This chain connects TRBV5-1 to TRBJ2-2; D not resolved. The CDR3 consists of 14 residues. V was pared by 4 bases and J by 1 base, with 8 bases between. Germline assignment: CDR1 SGHRS and CDR2 YFSETQ. CDR3 amino acids: CASSETVNTGELFF. CDR3 coding DNA: TGCGCCAGCAGCGAGACTGTGAACACCGGGGAGCTGTTTTTT.

This chain connects TRBV29-1 to TRBJ2-1, with 7 bases identical to TRBD1. Germline CDR1 and CDR2: SQVTM and ANQGSEA. The trim removed 7 bases at V and 4 bases at J, leaving 4 bases unmatched. This CDR3 is built from 12 residues. The CDR3 is CSAGGPYNEQFF. DNA of the CDR3: TGCAGCGCAGGGGGACCGTACAATGAGCAGTTCTTC.

V is TRBV11-1 and J is TRBJ2-7, with 7 bases fitting TRBD1. The CDR3 spans 13 residues. The germline V gene encodes CDR1 SGHAT and CDR2 FQDESV (reference sequence). V lost 2 bases to trimming and J lost 6 bases; unmatched junction nucleotides: 4. CDR3 bases: TGTGCCAGCAGCTTAAGTGGGACAGCCGAGCAGTACTTC. It codes for CASSLSGTAEQYF.